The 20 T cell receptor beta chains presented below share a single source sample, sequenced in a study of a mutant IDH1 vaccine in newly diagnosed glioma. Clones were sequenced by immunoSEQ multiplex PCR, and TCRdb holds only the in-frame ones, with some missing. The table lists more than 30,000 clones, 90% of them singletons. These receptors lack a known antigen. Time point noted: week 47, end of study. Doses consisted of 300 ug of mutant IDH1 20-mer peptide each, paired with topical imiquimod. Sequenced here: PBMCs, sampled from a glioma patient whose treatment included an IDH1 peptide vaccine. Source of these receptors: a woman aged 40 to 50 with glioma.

DNA of the CDR3: TGCAGCGTTGTCCAGGACAGGGGTACGTCCTTCAACCCTAGCACAGATACGCAGTATTTT. Encoded protein: CSVVQDRGTSFNPSTDTQYF. This chain uses TRBV29-1 with TRBJ2-3, with 9 bases that match TRBD1. Germline V CDR1 and CDR2: SQVTM, ANQGSEA. The V and J ends lost 4 bases and 0 bases, in that order; junction bases with no gene match: 20. The CDR3 has 20 residues.

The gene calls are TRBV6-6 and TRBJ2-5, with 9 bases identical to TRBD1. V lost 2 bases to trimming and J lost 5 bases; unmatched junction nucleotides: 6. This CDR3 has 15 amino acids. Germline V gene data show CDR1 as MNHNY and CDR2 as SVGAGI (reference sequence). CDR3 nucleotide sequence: TGTGCCAGCAGTTACCCGGACAGGGGATCGGAGACCCAGTACTTC. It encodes CASSYPDRGSETQYF.

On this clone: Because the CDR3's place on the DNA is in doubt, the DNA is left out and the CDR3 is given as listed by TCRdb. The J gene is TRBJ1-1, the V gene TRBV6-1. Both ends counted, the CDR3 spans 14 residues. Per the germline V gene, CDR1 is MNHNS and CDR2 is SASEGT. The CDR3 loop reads CASSSSGVRTEAFF.

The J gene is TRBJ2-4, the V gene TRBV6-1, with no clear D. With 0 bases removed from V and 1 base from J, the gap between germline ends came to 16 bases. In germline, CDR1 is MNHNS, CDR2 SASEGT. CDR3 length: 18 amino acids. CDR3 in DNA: TGTGCCAGCAGTGAAGCGCCCGGCTCGTCCTCGGCCAAAAACATTCAGTACTTC. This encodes CASSEAPGSSSAKNIQYF.

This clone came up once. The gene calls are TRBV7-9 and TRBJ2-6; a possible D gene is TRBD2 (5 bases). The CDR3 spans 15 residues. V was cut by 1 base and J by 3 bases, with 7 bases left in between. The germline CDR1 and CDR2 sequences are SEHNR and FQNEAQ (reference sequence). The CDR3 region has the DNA TGTGCCAGCAGCTTAGTTGGAGGTGGGGCCAACGTCCTGACTTTC. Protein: CASSLVGGGANVLTF.

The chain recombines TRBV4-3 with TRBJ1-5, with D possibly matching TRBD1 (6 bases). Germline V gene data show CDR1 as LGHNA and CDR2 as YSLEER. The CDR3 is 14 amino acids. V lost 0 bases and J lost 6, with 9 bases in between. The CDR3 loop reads CASSQDRGIQPQHF. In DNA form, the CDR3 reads TGCGCCAGCAGCCAAGACAGGGGAATTCAGCCCCAGCATTTT.

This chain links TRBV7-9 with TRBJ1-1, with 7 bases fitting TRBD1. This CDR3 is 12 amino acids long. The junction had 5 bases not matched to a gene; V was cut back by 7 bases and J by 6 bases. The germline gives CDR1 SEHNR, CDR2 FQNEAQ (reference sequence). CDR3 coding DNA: TGTGCCAGCAAATCGACAGGGTCTGAAGCTTTCTTT. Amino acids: CASKSTGSEAFF.

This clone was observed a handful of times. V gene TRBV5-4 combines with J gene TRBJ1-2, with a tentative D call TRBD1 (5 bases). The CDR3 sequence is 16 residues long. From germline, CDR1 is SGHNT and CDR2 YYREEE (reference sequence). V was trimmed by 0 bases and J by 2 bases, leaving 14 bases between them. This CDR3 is CASSLGAGSENYGYTF. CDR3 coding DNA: TGTGCCAGCAGCTTGGGAGCAGGGTCGGAGAACTATGGCTACACCTTC.

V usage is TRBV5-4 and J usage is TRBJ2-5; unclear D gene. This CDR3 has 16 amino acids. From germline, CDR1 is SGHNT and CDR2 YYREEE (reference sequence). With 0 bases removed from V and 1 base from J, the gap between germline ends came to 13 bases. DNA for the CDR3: TGTGCCAGCAGCTTGGGGTCGCGGCCAGTCCAAGAGACCCAGTACTTC. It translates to CASSLGSRPVQETQYF.

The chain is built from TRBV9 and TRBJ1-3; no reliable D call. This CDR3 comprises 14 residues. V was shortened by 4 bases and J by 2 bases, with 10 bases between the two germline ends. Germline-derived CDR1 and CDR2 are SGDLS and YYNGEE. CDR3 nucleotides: TGTGCCAGCAGCCCCCAGGTTCCTGGAAACACCATATATTTT. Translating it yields CASSPQVPGNTIYF.

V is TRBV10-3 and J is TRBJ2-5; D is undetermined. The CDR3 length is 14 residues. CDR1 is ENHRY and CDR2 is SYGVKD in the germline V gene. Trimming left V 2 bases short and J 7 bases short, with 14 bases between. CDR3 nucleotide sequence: TGTGCCATCAGTGAGAATGAAATTAGCCTGACCCAGTACTTC. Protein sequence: CAISENEISLTQYF.

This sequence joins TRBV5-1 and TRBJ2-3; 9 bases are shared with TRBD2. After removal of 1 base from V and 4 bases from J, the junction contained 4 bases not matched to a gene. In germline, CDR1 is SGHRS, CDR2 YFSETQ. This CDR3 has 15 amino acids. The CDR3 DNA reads TGCGCCAGCAGCTTGCAGTCTAGCGGGGCAGATACGCAGTATTTT. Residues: CASSLQSSGADTQYF.

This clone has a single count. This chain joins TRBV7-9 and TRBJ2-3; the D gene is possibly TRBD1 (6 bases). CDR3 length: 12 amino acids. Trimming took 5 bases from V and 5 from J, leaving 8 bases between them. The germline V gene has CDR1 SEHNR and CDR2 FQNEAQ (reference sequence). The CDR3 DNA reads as TGTGCCAGCAGCCAAGGGGGAGATACGCAGTATTTT. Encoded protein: CASSQGGDTQYF.

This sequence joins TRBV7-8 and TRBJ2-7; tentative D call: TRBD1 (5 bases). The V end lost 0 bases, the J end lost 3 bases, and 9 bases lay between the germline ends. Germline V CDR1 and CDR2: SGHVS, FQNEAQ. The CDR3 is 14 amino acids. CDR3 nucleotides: TGTGCCAGCAGCTTAGCCCTGACAGTCTACGAGCAGTACTTC. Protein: CASSLALTVYEQYF.

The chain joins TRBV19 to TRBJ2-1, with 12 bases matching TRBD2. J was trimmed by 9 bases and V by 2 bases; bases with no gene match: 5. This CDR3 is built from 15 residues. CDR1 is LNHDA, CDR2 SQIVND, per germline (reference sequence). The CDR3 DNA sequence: TGTGCCAGTAGTATAATGGGGGGACTAGCGGGTGAGCAGTTCTTC. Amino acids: CASSIMGGLAGEQFF.

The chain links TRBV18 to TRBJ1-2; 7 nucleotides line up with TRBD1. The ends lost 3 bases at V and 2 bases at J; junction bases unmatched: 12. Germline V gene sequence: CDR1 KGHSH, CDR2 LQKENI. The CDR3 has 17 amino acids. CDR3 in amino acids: CASSPPPRQGRNYGYTF. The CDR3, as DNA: TGTGCCAGCTCACCCCCCCCCAGACAGGGAAGGAACTATGGCTACACCTTC.

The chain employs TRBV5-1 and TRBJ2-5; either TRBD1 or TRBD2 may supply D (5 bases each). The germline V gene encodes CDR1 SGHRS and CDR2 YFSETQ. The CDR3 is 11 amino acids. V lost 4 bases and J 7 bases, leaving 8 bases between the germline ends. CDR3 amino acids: CASSGGVTQYF. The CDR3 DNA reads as TGCGCCAGCAGCGGGGGAGTGACCCAGTACTTC.

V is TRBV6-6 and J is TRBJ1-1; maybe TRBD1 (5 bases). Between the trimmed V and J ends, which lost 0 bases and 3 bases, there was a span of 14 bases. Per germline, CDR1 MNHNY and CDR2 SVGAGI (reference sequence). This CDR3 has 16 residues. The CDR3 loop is CASSYSIWGRYTEAFF. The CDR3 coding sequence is TGTGCCAGCAGTTACTCTATATGGGGCAGATACACTGAAGCTTTCTTT.

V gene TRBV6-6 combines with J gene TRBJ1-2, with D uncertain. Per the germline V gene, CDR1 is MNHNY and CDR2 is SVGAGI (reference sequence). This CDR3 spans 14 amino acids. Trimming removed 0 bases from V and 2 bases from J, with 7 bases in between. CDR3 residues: CASSYSGGNYGYTF. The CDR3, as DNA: TGTGCCAGCAGTTACTCGGGCGGGAACTATGGCTACACCTTC.

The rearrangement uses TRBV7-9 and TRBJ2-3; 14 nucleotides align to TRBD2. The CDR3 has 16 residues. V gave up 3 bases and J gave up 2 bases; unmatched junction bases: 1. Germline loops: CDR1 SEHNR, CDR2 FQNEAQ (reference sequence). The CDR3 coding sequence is TGTGCCAGCAGCTTGACTAGCGGGAGGGCCACAGATACGCAGTATTTT. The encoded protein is CASSLTSGRATDTQYF.